This T cell receptor (beta chain) was obtained from a study of T cell clones after liver transplantation. At the level of the study: As an antigen-independent comparator, third-party-reactive TCRbeta sequences came from pre-transplant mixed lymphocyte reactions. Study results and limitations: Circulating graft-donor-reactive CD4 TCRbeta sequences fell significantly post-transplant in most of the 8 subjects.

As for this clone: The antigen is not known.

Trimming at V came to 3 bases and at J to 2 bases, leaving 5 bases not matched to a gene. The CDR3 contains 15 residues. The V gene's germline CDR1 is ENHRY and CDR2 SYGVKD. TCRdb's copy holds only in-frame clones and misses some; the assay was immunoSEQ multiplex PCR. This sample has some 20,000 clones, with around 90% found just once. This specimen consisted of CD8+ T cells from blood, obtained before liver transplant. The source is a human donor who received a liver transplant. This chain links TRBV10-3 with TRBJ2-7; 9 nucleotides match TRBD2. CDR3 protein: CAISDSTSGAYEQYF. CDR3 coding DNA: TGTGCCATCAGTGATTCGACTAGCGGAGCCTACGAGCAGTACTTC.